A single sample gave rise to the 29 T cell receptor beta chains below, sequenced in a study of T cell repertoires in cytomegalovirus infection. Each CDR3 protein gets one entry after TCRdb re-called the reads with MiXCR. The sample holds about 740,000 distinct CDR3 sequences, 35% to 40% seen once. The sample comprised PBMCs. Source of these receptors: a human donor in good health (CMV status not recorded). Some clones in this sample may be carry-over from other donors' samples.

This clonotype was seen a handful of times. V and J are TRBV6-2 or TRBV6-3 and TRBJ2-7; D ambiguous. Trimming took 8 bases from V and 1 from J, leaving 6 bases between them. This CDR3 region has 11 residues. Germline-derived CDR1 and CDR2 are MNHEY and SVGEGT. The chain's CDR3 is CASGKSYEQYF. The CDR3 DNA follows: TGTGCCAGCGGGAAATCCTACGAGCAGTACTTC.

This chain connects TRBV6-2 or TRBV6-3 to TRBJ1-5, with 12 bases lining up with TRBD1. The V gene's germline CDR1 is MNHEY and CDR2 SVGEGT. The CDR3 covers 20 residues. V was pared by 7 bases and J by 7 bases, with 23 bases of the junction left unmatched. The DNA for the CDR3 is TGTGCCAGCACCAATGATCCCCCCCGGGACAGGGGGCGCATTGGGCAGCCCCAGCATTTT. Amino acid sequence: CASTNDPPRDRGRIGQPQHF.

A remark on this clonotype: Sequence at one end of the junction differs from germline and may be a read error. The rearrangement links TRBV19 to TRBJ2-7; the match to TRBD1 covers 7 bases. Germline lookup yields CDR1 LNHDA and CDR2 SQIVND (reference sequence). The CDR3 consists of 13 residues. The CDR3 loop reads CDSSSRTGGEQYF. CDR3 in DNA: TGTGACAGTAGCTCACGGACAGGAGGAGAGCAGTACTTC.

The V gene is TRBV6-1, the J gene TRBJ1-5, with D hard to call. The CDR3 spans 18 residues. Germline V gives CDR1 MNHNS, CDR2 SASEGT. Trimming left V 7 bases short and J 0 bases short, with 22 bases between. In nucleotides, the CDR3 is TGTGCCAGCAATCGTCAGATCTCAACCATCTATAGCAATCAGCCCCAGCATTTT. It translates to CASNRQISTIYSNQPQHF.

This clonotype is a singleton in its sample. This chain joins TRBV6-1 and TRBJ2-1; TRBD2 matches 8 bases. The CDR3 is 15 residues long. Trimming cost V 6 bases and J 8 bases; bases outside gene matches: 12. Germline V gives CDR1 MNHNS, CDR2 SASEGT. In nucleotides, the CDR3 is TGTGCCAGCAGGGCCCTCGGCGGGGGGAGGGATGAGCAGTTCTTC. This sequence encodes CASRALGGGRDEQFF.

This clonotype was counted a few times. The chain employs TRBV6-5 and TRBJ2-1; D possibly corresponds to TRBD2 (6 bases). Trimming left V 6 bases short and J 4 bases short, with 10 bases between. CDR1 and CDR2 from the germline V gene are MNHEY and SVGAGI. This CDR3 contains 13 residues. CDR3 protein: CASREGTYNEQFF. The CDR3 region has the DNA TGTGCCAGCAGGGAGGGAACATACAATGAGCAGTTCTTC.

This clonotype was counted only a few times. This chain links TRBV6-4 with TRBJ2-1, with D uncertain. In germline, CDR1 is MRHNA, CDR2 SNTAGT. This CDR3 has 12 residues. V lost 2 bases to trimming and J lost 10 bases, with 9 bases between them. The CDR3 reads CASSDRQGEQFF. The CDR3 region has the DNA TGTGCCAGCAGTGACCGACAAGGGGAGCAGTTCTTC.

This clonotype appeared a few times. The chain has TRBV4-2 and TRBJ2-7, with D possibly being TRBD1 (6 bases). V was shortened by 1 base and J by 2 bases, with 15 bases between the two germline ends. This CDR3 spans 16 amino acids. CDR1 is LGHNA, CDR2 YNFKEQ, per germline. The CDR3 DNA sequence: TGTGCCAGCAGCCAAGTTGCCGAGTCAGGGGCCTACGAGCAGTACTTC. Translating it yields CASSQVAESGAYEQYF.

This clonotype turned up a few times. The genes are TRBV24-1 and TRBJ1-2, with D hard to call. This CDR3 contains 14 residues. Germline values: CDR1 KGHDR, CDR2 SFDVKD. V lost 3 bases and J lost 4, with 11 bases in between. CDR3 amino acids: CATSDPKKGYGYTF. DNA of the CDR3: TGTGCCACCAGTGATCCCAAAAAGGGCTATGGCTACACCTTC.

This rearrangement joins TRBV5-1 to TRBJ1-2; a possible D gene is TRBD1 (6 bases). The CDR3 sequence is 15 residues long. CDR1 is SGHRS and CDR2 is YFSETQ in the germline V gene. The ends were cut back, 3 bases at V and 3 bases at J, with 15 bases in the middle. The CDR3 DNA sequence: TGCGCCAGCAGCTGGGCTGGGGGGCAGGACTATGGCTACACCTTC. Protein sequence: CASSWAGGQDYGYTF.

Note on this clonotype: A read error may be the cause here, since a much bigger clone is one base away. The rearrangement links TRBV12-3 or TRBV12-4 to TRBJ2-3, with TRBD1 matching 7 bases. V shed 6 bases and J 1 base; nucleotides not matched to a gene: 10. This CDR3 has 16 residues. Written as DNA, the CDR3 is TGTGCCAGCAGCGGCCTCCGGACAGGTCGCACAGATACGCAGTATTTT. Amino acid sequence: CASSGLRTGRTDTQYF.

This sequence joins TRBV6-4 and TRBJ1-2; TRBD1 matches 7 bases. Looked up from germline, CDR1 is MRHNA and CDR2 is SNTAGT. Trimming at V came to 4 bases and at J to 4 bases, leaving 6 bases not matched to a gene. The CDR3 extends over 14 amino acids. The CDR3 loop reads CASSATGVGYGYTF. As DNA, the CDR3 is TGTGCCAGCAGTGCAACAGGGGTTGGCTATGGCTACACCTTC.

The chain couples TRBV28 to TRBJ2-2; D is undetermined. CDR1 MDHEN and CDR2 SYDVKM come from the germline V gene. V was shortened by 7 bases and J by 3 bases, with 9 bases between the two germline ends. CDR3 size: 13 residues. The CDR3 DNA reads as TGTGCCAGCACCGAGTGGGACACCGGGGAGCTGTTTTTT. Its protein is CASTEWDTGELFF.

This clonotype came up a few times. The rearrangement joins TRBV12-3 or TRBV12-4 to TRBJ1-2, with D maybe TRBD1 (5 bases). CDR3 length: 13 residues. With 6 bases removed from V and 2 bases from J, the gap between germline ends came to 10 bases. The CDR3 is CASRRRGNYGYTF. The DNA of the CDR3 is TGTGCCAGCAGAAGGAGGGGCAACTATGGCTACACCTTC.

The CDR3 reads CASSLPDGPYEQYF. CDR3 in DNA: TGTGCCAGCAGCTTACCGGACGGACCCTACGAGCAGTACTTC. The V gene is TRBV7-9, the J gene TRBJ2-7; unclear D gene. The length of the CDR3 is 14 residues. The germline V gene has CDR1 SEHNR and CDR2 FQNEAQ (reference sequence). Deletions cut 2 bases from V and 2 bases from J, with 10 bases between.

This clonotype showed up just a few times. The gene calls are TRBV20-1 and TRBJ2-3; 10 bases line up with TRBD2. The CDR3 loop spans 18 amino acids. The V gene end was trimmed by 6 bases and the J gene end by 1 base; junction bases not matched to a gene: 16. Germline-derived CDR1 and CDR2 are DFQATT and SNEGSKA (reference sequence). The DNA for the CDR3 is TGCAGTGCCGAAACCCTTTCTAGCGGGGGCCAACGCACAGATACGCAGTATTTT. This encodes CSAETLSSGGQRTDTQYF.

The genes are TRBV18 and TRBJ2-7, with 7 bases fitting TRBD2. J was trimmed by 4 bases and V by 0 bases; bases with no gene match: 27. CDR1 is KGHSH and CDR2 is LQKENI in the germline V gene. There are 22 residues in the CDR3. The CDR3 region is CASSPPRGGRVADVIVPYEQYF. The CDR3 region has the DNA TGTGCCAGCTCACCACCGAGAGGAGGGAGGGTCGCCGACGTTATTGTCCCATACGAGCAGTACTTC.

Worth noting for this clonotype: A much more abundant neighbour one base away suggests this may be a read error. This chain joins TRBV7-2 and TRBJ1-1; D ambiguous. V was trimmed by 6 bases and J by 10 bases, leaving 18 bases between them. Germline CDR1 is SGHTA and CDR2 is FQGNSA. The CDR3 has 13 residues. DNA of the CDR3: TGTGCCAGCAGTTTCGCTGGGGTGGGAGTAGCTTTCTTT. It is translated as CASSFAGVGVAFF.

V gene TRBV5-1 combines with J gene TRBJ1-2; D gene unclear. Trimming pared 4 bases from V and 4 bases from J, leaving 14 bases between. This CDR3 comprises 14 residues. Germline V gene lookup returns CDR1 SGHRS and CDR2 YFSETQ. The CDR3 DNA reads TGCGCCAGCAGCGTATTAAACCCTACCTATGGCTACACCTTC. Amino acids: CASSVLNPTYGYTF.

The chain recombines TRBV7-2 with TRBJ2-3; 8 nucleotides agree with TRBD2. CDR1 and CDR2 (germline): SGHTA, FQGNSA. V shed 2 bases, J shed 2 bases, and the junction held 6 bases outside the gene matches. This CDR3 comprises 16 residues. The CDR3 here is CASSLRSGGFTDTQYF. For the CDR3, the DNA is TGTGCCAGCAGCTTACGTTCGGGAGGGTTCACAGATACGCAGTATTTT.

The V and J genes are TRBV2 and TRBJ2-7; 8 bases match TRBD2. The CDR3 is 14 amino acids. With V trimmed by 6 bases and J by 5 bases, 9 bases remained unmatched. Germline V gene data show CDR1 as SNHLY and CDR2 as FYNNEI. CDR3 amino acids: CASRTGGPYDEQYF. DNA of the CDR3: TGTGCCAGCAGGACGGGAGGGCCGTATGACGAGCAGTACTTC.

The rearrangement joins TRBV10-3 to TRBJ1-5; TRBD1 might be the D (5 bases). Germline V gives CDR1 ENHRY, CDR2 SYGVKD. CDR3 length: 16 residues. V dropped 3 bases and J dropped 0 bases, with 12 bases sitting between them. The CDR3 DNA is TGTGCCATCAGTGAAGGGGAGCCCTATAGCAATCAGCCCCAGCATTTT. Its translation: CAISEGEPYSNQPQHF.

The rearrangement uses TRBV12-3 or TRBV12-4 and TRBJ2-7; 9 bases line up with TRBD2. This CDR3 region has 18 residues. The V and J ends lost 4 bases and 0 bases, in that order; junction bases with no gene match: 13. CDR3 amino acids: CASSSRGGAGVSSYEQYF. CDR3 nucleotides: TGTGCCAGCAGTTCCCGCGGGGGGGCGGGAGTGTCCTCCTACGAGCAGTACTTC.

For the CDR3, the DNA is TGTGCCAGCATCAGGGGCGGAACTGAAGCTTTCTTT. Translation: CASIRGGTEAFF. This sequence joins TRBV2 and TRBJ1-1; TRBD1 is a possible D gene (6 bases). This CDR3 region has 12 residues. Germline lookup yields CDR1 SNHLY and CDR2 FYNNEI. Trimming took off 7 bases at V and 5 bases at J, with 11 bases between the two ends.

V is TRBV13 and J is TRBJ1-2; D gene uncertain. This CDR3 spans 12 amino acids. V was clipped by 5 bases and J by 13 bases, with 17 bases between them. Germline V gives CDR1 PRHDT, CDR2 FYEKMQ (reference sequence). CDR3 DNA: TGTGCCAGCAGCCGCCCCCAGGACGGGATCACCTTC. This translates into CASSRPQDGITF.

This clonotype showed up many times. The rearrangement links TRBV7-8 to TRBJ1-1; 9 nucleotides match TRBD1. With V trimmed by 0 bases and J by 4 bases, 18 bases remained unmatched. The CDR3 is made up of 20 amino acids. Germline lookup yields CDR1 SGHVS and CDR2 FQNEAQ. CDR3 in DNA: TGTGCCAGCAGCTTAGCGGGGGTGGGACAGGGCGTTGGGTGGGGCACTGAAGCTTTCTTT. This sequence encodes CASSLAGVGQGVGWGTEAFF.

This clonotype was observed many times. The chain carries TRBV7-6 and TRBJ1-1; a weak D match, TRBD1 (5 bases). Trimming left V 2 bases short and J 0 bases short, with 10 bases between. Germline V gene data show CDR1 as SGHVS and CDR2 as FNYEAQ. The CDR3 loop spans 15 amino acids. The CDR3, as DNA: TGTGCCAGCAGCTTATCCGGGACGGTGAACACTGAAGCTTTCTTT. Its translation: CASSLSGTVNTEAFF.

The chain recombines TRBV11-3 with TRBJ2-7, with D perhaps being TRBD1 or TRBD2 (5 bases each). The V gene lost 5 bases and the J gene lost 5 bases, with 13 bases spanning the gap. Germline V gives CDR1 SGHNT, CDR2 YENEEA. The CDR3 loop spans 13 amino acids. CDR3 amino acids: CASSAGTEDEQYF. DNA of the CDR3: TGTGCCAGCAGCGCCGGGACCGAAGACGAGCAGTACTTC.

This clonotype was seen more than once but under ten times. This sequence joins TRBV27 and TRBJ2-7; 7 positions match TRBD1. CDR1 is MNHEY, CDR2 SMNVEV, per germline (reference sequence). CDR3 length: 15 residues. Trimming at V came to 5 bases and at J to 1 base, leaving 8 bases not matched to a gene. In DNA, the CDR3 is TGTGCCAGCAGTCTACAGGGGAGCCCTTCCTACGAGCAGTACTTC. Amino acids: CASSLQGSPSYEQYF.